The present T cell receptor (beta chain) was sequenced within a study of blood T cells in healthy people across ages (dated by TCRdb to 2013 to 2016). Turning to the overall study: Template switching captured roughly one uniquely barcoded TCR beta cDNA molecule per two T cells in model experiments. Age-related changes in TCR beta repertoire diversity were measured in the study by deep sequencing normalized with unique cDNA molecular identifiers. The donors were split into four age groups: young (average 16 years), middle-aged (39), aged (about 62) and long-lived (roughly 77). To avoid experimental bias, donors of different ages were distributed randomly across sequencing lanes. For two donors (one aged 18 to 30 and one aged 80 or older), the study analyzed two additional independent replicas of 1 million unique cDNA reads from the same blood draw.

Systemically healthy Caucasian individuals from Russia, some 38 in total and aged about 6 to 95 years, were included as donors. Each donor gave 8 to 10 milliliters of peripheral blood, drawn into EDTA-treated Vacutainer tubes. Ficoll-Paque density-gradient centrifugation was used to isolate PBMCs, with at least 7 million obtained per sample. Trizol reagent was used to extract total RNA from PBMCs, with at least 6 micrograms per sample. For every donor, an aliquot of PBMCs went through flow cytometry to measure the percentages of naive CD45RAhigh/CD27high T cells. The library came from 5' RACE. The sequencing machine was an Illumina HiSeq 2500. A second PCR of 7 to 11 cycles was run with a J-beta primer mix and a sample-barcoded 5' primer. A template-switch 5' adaptor carrying 12 random nucleotides introduced a unique molecular identifier onto each TCR beta cDNA molecule. Each sample yielded at least 3 million CDR3-containing paired-end reads. First-strand cDNA was synthesized from all RNA with the Mint cDNA synthesis kit, primed by a TRBC-specific oligonucleotide. Following uracil-DNA glycosylase treatment, a first 18-cycle PCR with universal primers M1SS and BC2_uni_R was performed on all cDNA. Turning to the authors' computational methods: Each sample was normalized by randomly selecting 1 million high-quality reads, each carrying a distinct molecular identifier. Instead of being binned into consensus sequences, reads with shared molecular identifiers were discarded. CDR3 identification, clonotype clustering and error correction used MiTCR with a Q25 quality threshold and the strictest error-elimination algorithm. A nonparametric unseen species model with Euler transformation was used to estimate a lower bound on total TCR beta diversity. TCRdb reprocessing: public reads trimmed at Q25 with fastp, clones called with MiXCR, in-frame beta chains kept. CDR3 protein sequences are deduplicated, and each keeps its most common genes and DNA. In this record, the V and J calls reflect TCRdb's handling and not the investigators' own analysis. Present in this sample are 700,000 or so distinct CDR3 sequences, about a fifth of which were seen just once. Roughly 22% of the sample goes to the ten largest clones.

The CDR3 goes from the cysteine to the valine over 15 residues. The CDR3 DNA has 45 bases and is translated from base 1. CDR1 SGHVS and CDR2 FQNEAQ were looked up in the germline V gene. V and J are truncated by 2 bases and 0 bases respectively, leaving an intervening sequence of 11 bases. Regarding this clonotype: Its antigen remains unidentified. No much larger clone is present one base from it, and per-base qualities are unavailable.

General findings and caveats noted by the study authors: Observed TCR beta diversity correlated strongly with the percentage of naive T cells measured by flow cytometry. Observed TCR beta diversity per million T cells fell roughly linearly with age, and a significant reduction was already apparent by age around 40. Estimates of total diversity from one million sequenced T cells were regarded as lower bounds and underestimates. Bulk unsorted PBMC profiling prevented conclusive comparison of naive and antigen-experienced compartments. Compared with the aged group, more naive CD4+ T cells, fewer expanded clones and increased TCR diversity were shown by the long-lived group, suggesting age selection. Donor CMV infection status was unknown, potentially confounding age-related changes in expanded clonotypes.

This chain is built from TRBV7-8 and TRBJ2-7; the D gene cannot be resolved reliably. This clonotype was obtained from a man between 65 and 85 years old in good health. The sample taken for sequencing was blood. CDR3 protein: CASSLSGGFSYEQYV. The nucleotide sequence reads TGTGCCAGCAGCTTATCGGGCGGCTTCTCCTACGAGCAGTACGTC.